The 18 T cell receptor beta chains below were found in one sample sequenced in a study of PD-L1 blockade in urothelial cancer. This table comes from immunoSEQ multiplex PCR, and its TCRdb copy is limited to in-frame clones, with some not included. The table shows 98,000 or so clones, with 90% occurring only once. Time point denoted: pretreatment peripheral blood. Sample: PBMCs, taken around atezolizumab (anti-PD-L1) treatment. All receptors derive from a man aged 60 to 69 with urothelial cancer.

The CDR3 sequence is CSVAALRGTEAFF. The CDR3 DNA sequence: TGCAGCGTTGCGGCCCTTAGAGGCACTGAAGCTTTCTTT. The rearrangement joins TRBV29-1 to TRBJ1-1; no firm D call. This CDR3 is 13 amino acids long. CDR1 and CDR2 from the germline V gene are SQVTM and ANQGSEA. V dropped 4 bases and J dropped 4 bases, with 13 bases sitting between them.

The sample holds one count of this clone. The V and J genes are TRBV9 and TRBJ2-7; 8 nucleotides agree with TRBD1. Germline loops: CDR1 SGDLS, CDR2 YYNGEE. CDR3 length: 17 residues. V lost 5 bases to trimming and J lost 5 bases; unmatched junction nucleotides: 18. DNA for the CDR3: TGTGCCAGCAGAGCATTCTTCCCGGACAGGGCATCCGACGAGCAGTACTTC. It translates to CASRAFFPDRASDEQYF.

As regards this clone: Other DNA sequences in the same sample also yield this CDR3. The CDR3: CAWSVVSGETQYF. DNA for the CDR3: TGTGCCTGGAGTGTGGTGTCCGGAGAGACCCAGTACTTC. The V gene is TRBV30, the J gene TRBJ2-5, with D uncertain. CDR1 is GTSNPN, CDR2 SVGIG, per germline (reference sequence). Trimming removed 0 bases at V and 4 bases at J, with 9 bases between. The CDR3 has 13 residues.

V gene TRBV4-1 combines with J gene TRBJ2-1, with 12 bases matching TRBD2. The V segment lost 4 bases and the J segment 6 bases; nucleotides outside the gene matches: 7. The length of the CDR3 is 16 residues. Germline V CDR1 and CDR2: MGHRA, YSYEKL. CDR3 loop: CASSRLAGETGNEQFF. The CDR3, as DNA: TGCGCCAGCAGCCGACTAGCGGGAGAGACGGGCAATGAGCAGTTCTTC.

This clone is a singleton in its sample. The same CDR3 can be traced to other DNA sequences in this sample. This CDR3 reads CASSQVRDSSYEQYF. CDR3 nucleotide sequence: TGCGCCAGCAGCCAAGTGAGGGACAGCTCCTACGAGCAGTACTTC. V is TRBV4-3 and J is TRBJ2-7; TRBD1 agrees at 7 bases. Trimming took 1 base from V and 0 from J; bases not matched to a gene: 3. Per germline, CDR1 LGHNA and CDR2 YSLEER. CDR3 size: 15 residues.

The chain's CDR3 is CASSQDQTGINYGYTF. In nucleotides, the CDR3 is TGCGCCAGCAGCCAAGATCAAACAGGGATTAACTATGGCTACACCTTC. This chain connects TRBV4-1 to TRBJ1-2; the D gene is possibly TRBD1 (6 bases). Trimming stripped 0 bases from V and 1 base from J, with 12 bases between. This CDR3 comprises 16 residues. Germline-derived CDR1 and CDR2 are MGHRA and YSYEKL.

This rearrangement joins TRBV10-3 to TRBJ2-7; weak D call: TRBD1 (6 bases). Trimming left V 4 bases short and J 4 bases short, with 11 bases between. The CDR3 covers 13 residues. Germline assignment: CDR1 ENHRY and CDR2 SYGVKD. This CDR3 reads CAISGQGQYEQYF. CDR3 DNA sequence: TGTGCCATCAGTGGCCAGGGGCAATACGAGCAGTACTTC.

This clone was observed once. The rearrangement joins TRBV13 to TRBJ2-1, with TRBD1 matching over 7 bases. The CDR3 has 13 amino acids. From germline, CDR1 is PRHDT and CDR2 FYEKMQ (reference sequence). Trimming took 1 base from V and 9 from J; bases not matched to a gene: 3. Written as DNA, the CDR3 is TGTGCCAGCAGCTTAGACAGGGGCGGTGAGCAGTTCTTC. This codes for CASSLDRGGEQFF.

With respect to this clone: Other nucleotide sequences from this sample produce the same CDR3. The chain joins TRBV7-2 to TRBJ2-7; D perhaps matches TRBD2 (6 bases). In germline, CDR1 is SGHTA, CDR2 FQGNSA. V lost 5 bases, J lost 0 bases, and 11 bases lay in between. The CDR3 runs 14 residues. CDR3 DNA: TGTGCCAGCAGCCGGACCGGGGGCTCCTACGAGCAGTACTTC. Amino acids: CASSRTGGSYEQYF.

As concerns this clone: The identical CDR3 is also encoded by other nucleotide sequences in the sample. This chain joins TRBV7-9 and TRBJ2-5, with 7 bases matching TRBD1. After removal of 1 base from V and 2 bases from J, the junction contained 1 base not matched to a gene. Germline CDR1 and CDR2: SEHNR and FQNEAQ (reference sequence). This CDR3 region has 14 residues. The CDR3 nucleotides are TGTGCCAGCAGCTTAGGCAGGGGGCAAGAGACCCAGTACTTC. Translating gives CASSLGRGQETQYF.

This clone occurred once. The chain carries TRBV27 and TRBJ2-1; tentative D call: TRBD1 (5 bases). CDR3 length: 13 amino acids. Germline CDR1 is MNHEY and CDR2 is SMNVEV (reference sequence). V was shortened by 8 bases and J by 4 bases, with 12 bases between the two germline ends. The CDR3 loop is CASGYRSYNEQFF. The CDR3 region has the DNA TGTGCCAGCGGGTACAGGTCATACAATGAGCAGTTCTTC.

This clone was seen once. The rearrangement links TRBV5-1 to TRBJ1-4, with 7 bases lining up with TRBD1. CDR3 size: 16 residues. The trim removed 5 bases at V and 8 bases at J, leaving 15 bases unmatched. The germline gives CDR1 SGHRS, CDR2 YFSETQ. The CDR3 DNA reads TGCGCCAGCAGGCAACAGGGGTCTCACTACACGGAAAAACTGTTTTTT. Translating gives CASRQQGSHYTEKLFF.

A few counts support this clone. The CDR3 spells CASSPSGGNTEAFF. As DNA, the CDR3 is TGTGCCAGCAGCCCTAGCGGAGGGAACACTGAAGCTTTCTTT. This chain uses TRBV7-9 with TRBJ1-1; D gene unclear. The length of the CDR3 is 14 residues. The germline CDR1 and CDR2 sequences are SEHNR and FQNEAQ (reference sequence). V was pared by 5 bases and J by 1 base, with 11 bases between.

The V gene is TRBV9, the J gene TRBJ2-5; no reliable D call. CDR3 length: 12 residues. CDR1 SGDLS and CDR2 YYNGEE come from the germline V gene. V was pared by 0 bases and J by 5 bases, with 5 bases between. This CDR3 reads CASSVDLETQYF. The DNA for the CDR3 is TGTGCCAGCAGCGTAGATCTTGAGACCCAGTACTTC.

The V gene is TRBV7-2, the J gene TRBJ1-5; no definite D call. V lost 3 bases and J lost 3, with 6 bases in between. The CDR3 loop spans 13 amino acids. Germline CDR1 SGHTA, CDR2 FQGNSA. The DNA for the CDR3 is TGTGCCAGCAGCTTGAAACTCAATCAGCCCCAGCATTTT. This codes for CASSLKLNQPQHF.

The chain is built from TRBV5-1 and TRBJ2-3; D possibly corresponds to TRBD2 (6 bases). Germline values: CDR1 SGHRS, CDR2 YFSETQ. CDR3 length: 15 residues. The V end lost 2 bases, the J end lost 2 bases, and 12 bases lay between the germline ends. The CDR3 DNA reads TGCGCCAGCAGCTTAGGTTTAGCGGTCACAGATACGCAGTATTTT. This encodes CASSLGLAVTDTQYF. Using reference TRBV5-1 and TRBJ2-3 for the parts outside the CDR3, the full variable domain is KAGVTQTPRYLIKTRGQQVTLSCSPISGHRSVSWYQQTPGQGLQFLFEYFSETQRNKGNFPGRFSGRQFSNSRSEMNVSTLELGDSALYLCASSLGLAVTDTQYFGPGTRLTVL.

This clone occurred once. The chain employs TRBV5-1 and TRBJ2-2; D may be TRBD1 (5 bases). V shed 7 bases and J shed 5 bases, with 12 bases lying between them. Germline V gene sequence: CDR1 SGHRS, CDR2 YFSETQ. The CDR3 loop spans 13 amino acids. The CDR3, as DNA: TGCGCCAGCCGGTTATCAGGGACCGGGGAGCTGTTTTTT. This sequence encodes CASRLSGTGELFF.

This chain connects TRBV11-2 to TRBJ1-5, with TRBD1 matching over 7 bases. V lost 3 bases to trimming and J lost 4 bases; unmatched junction nucleotides: 12. The CDR3 loop spans 17 amino acids. CDR1 is SGHAT and CDR2 is FQNNGV in the germline V gene. CDR3 region: CASSLRSWRGRNQPQHF. The CDR3 DNA reads TGTGCCAGCAGCTTGAGGTCCTGGAGGGGGCGGAATCAGCCCCAGCATTTT.